The 4 T cell receptor beta chains given below trace back to one sample, sequenced in a study of cytomegalovirus exposure and HLA in healthy donors (dated by TCRdb to between 2016 and 2019). Library creation used the immunoSEQ multiplex PCR assay. For the multiplex PCR, a mixture combining 60 forward primers for TCR Vbeta segments and 13 reverse primers for TCR Jbeta segments was used. TCRdb provides this immuneACCESS table in a form limited to in-frame rearrangements. Some clones are lacking; in checked studies, under half of them reflect an unresolved V gene, and why the rest are absent is not known. For this sample there are around 200,000 clones; about 80% appear just once. Of the sample, 2% to 3% falls within the top ten clones. Sequencing was done on a sample of PBMCs. The receptor set was obtained from a woman aged 50 to 65 in good health and CMV-seropositive.

The chain combines TRBV28 with TRBJ1-1, with D possibly being TRBD1 (5 bases). CDR1 is MDHEN, CDR2 SYDVKM, per germline. The length of the CDR3 is 17 residues. V was trimmed by 4 bases and J by 0 bases, leaving 18 bases between them. CDR3 amino acids: CASSSPTGGYMNTEAFF. The CDR3 DNA follows: TGTGCCAGCAGTTCCCCGACTGGGGGGTATATGAACACTGAAGCTTTCTTT.

The chain uses TRBV11-2 and TRBJ2-3, with D possibly TRBD1 on 6 matching bases. V shed 0 bases and J shed 8 bases, with 15 bases lying between them. This CDR3 is built from 15 residues. Germline V lookup: CDR1 SGHAT, CDR2 FQNNGV. CDR3: CASSLDGDRWGTQYF. The CDR3 DNA sequence: TGTGCCAGCAGCTTAGACGGAGACAGGTGGGGTACGCAGTATTTT.

This clone was observed a few times. This chain links TRBV5-1 with TRBJ2-6, with D possibly being TRBD2 (5 bases). The V gene lost 3 bases and the J gene lost 0 bases, with 16 bases spanning the gap. The CDR3 has 18 amino acids. The germline V gene has CDR1 SGHRS and CDR2 YFSETQ. In nucleotides, the CDR3 is TGCGCCAGCAGCTGGACCGGCCTCGGGGTCTCTGGGGCCAACGTCCTGACTTTC. Translated: CASSWTGLGVSGANVLTF.

This clone was seen a single time. The chain links TRBV29-1 to TRBJ2-7; TRBD1 matches at 7 bases. Germline loops: CDR1 SQVTM, CDR2 ANQGSEA. The CDR3 sequence is 15 residues long. V dropped 2 bases and J dropped 0; count of bases not matched to a gene: 7. The CDR3, as DNA: TGCAGCGTTGAAAAAGGGACAGACGACTCCTACGAGCAGTACTTC. It specifies CSVEKGTDDSYEQYF.